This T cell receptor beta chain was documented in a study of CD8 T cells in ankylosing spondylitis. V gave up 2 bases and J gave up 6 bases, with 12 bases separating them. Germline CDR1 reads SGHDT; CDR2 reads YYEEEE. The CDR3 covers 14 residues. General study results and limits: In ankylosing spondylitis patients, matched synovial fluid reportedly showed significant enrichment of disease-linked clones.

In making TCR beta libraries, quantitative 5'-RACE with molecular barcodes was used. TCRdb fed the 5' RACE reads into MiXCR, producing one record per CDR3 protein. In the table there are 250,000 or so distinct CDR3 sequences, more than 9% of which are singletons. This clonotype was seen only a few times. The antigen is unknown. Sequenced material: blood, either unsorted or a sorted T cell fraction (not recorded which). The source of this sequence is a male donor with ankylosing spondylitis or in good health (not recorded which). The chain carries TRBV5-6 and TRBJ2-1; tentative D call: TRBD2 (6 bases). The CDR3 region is CASSFRGGSNEQFF. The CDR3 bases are TGTGCCAGCAGCTTTCGAGGAGGGTCCAATGAGCAGTTCTTC.